This TCR beta chain was sequenced in a study of STAT5B mutations in CD4+ large granular lymphocyte leukemia. The table came from immunoSEQ multiplex PCR; TCRdb's copy has only in-frame clones and leaves some out. The sample has about 30,000 clones; 70% to 85% are singletons. Findings of the study overall: 8/27 top patient clones versus 2/35 control clones were TRBV06-family. Patient CD4-sorted repertoires stayed more clonal than healthy ones after leukemic-clone removal.

This clone occurred a few times. Its specificity is unknown. V shed 5 bases and J 2 bases; nucleotides not matched to a gene: 9. Germline V gene sequence: CDR1 SGHTA, CDR2 FQGNSA. The CDR3 runs 17 residues. The chain has TRBV7-2 and TRBJ2-5; 12 bases agree with TRBD2. This TCR was recovered from a human donor in good health. The sample taken for sequencing was CD4+ T cells from blood buffy coats. The CDR3, as DNA: TGTGCCAGCAGCCCAGACCTTGGGACTAGCGGGCAAGAGACCCAGTACTTC. It is translated as CASSPDLGTSGQETQYF.